These 21 T cell receptor beta chains originate from one sample sequenced in a study of T-cell memory formation after mild COVID-19. MiXCR was run by TCRdb on the 5' RACE reads, yielding one entry per CDR3 protein. The data hold roughly 43,000 distinct CDR3 sequences, with nearly 9.5% observed a single time. The sample comprised PBMCs or a T cell subset sorted from them (not recorded which). These receptors came from an adult woman who had mild COVID-19 (a few samples of this study predate the infection). Cell type and time point are not known.

This clonotype was seen many times. This sequence joins TRBV6-5 and TRBJ2-1; D ambiguous. Trimming stripped 3 bases from V and 0 bases from J, with 12 bases between. This CDR3 contains 16 residues. CDR1 is MNHEY, CDR2 SVGAGI, per germline. CDR3 region: CASSYRLSRSYNEQFF. The CDR3, as DNA: TGTGCCAGCAGTTATAGGTTGTCCCGCTCCTACAATGAGCAGTTCTTC.

The table lists this clonotype with many counts. For the CDR3, the DNA is TGTGCCAGTAGTATAACAGCGGTTAGGCAAGAGACCCAGTACTTC. Translated: CASSITAVRQETQYF. The rearrangement joins TRBV19 to TRBJ2-5; D is perhaps TRBD2 (5 bases). The CDR3 runs 15 residues. Per the germline V gene, CDR1 is LNHDA and CDR2 is SQIVND (reference sequence). Trimming pared 2 bases from V and 2 bases from J, leaving 12 bases between.

The chain combines TRBV6-5 with TRBJ1-2; 9 bases map to TRBD1. There are 16 residues in the CDR3. V trimming: 3 bases; J trimming: 0 bases; junction bases outside the gene matches: 5. CDR1 is MNHEY, CDR2 SVGAGI, per germline. Here the CDR3 DNA reads TGTGCCAGCAGTTATGCCGGGACAGGGACTAACTATGGCTACACCTTC. Encoded protein: CASSYAGTGTNYGYTF.

The chain is built from TRBV12-3 or TRBV12-4 and TRBJ2-2; 7 nucleotides line up with TRBD1. With V trimmed by 2 bases and J by 8 bases, 5 bases remained unmatched. The CDR3 is 14 amino acids. In DNA form, the CDR3 reads TGTGCCAGCAGTTTAAACAGGGGAAAAGGGGAGCTGTTTTTT. Its protein is CASSLNRGKGELFF.

The chain carries TRBV24-1 and TRBJ2-2; 8 bases map to TRBD1. The CDR3 is made up of 15 amino acids. With V trimmed by 7 bases and J by 3 bases, 6 bases remained unmatched. From germline, CDR1 is KGHDR and CDR2 SFDVKD. CDR3 DNA: TGTGCCACCAGCCCGACAGGGGTAGACACCGGGGAGCTGTTTTTT. It is translated as CATSPTGVDTGELFF.

This clonotype was picked up many times. This rearrangement joins TRBV7-9 to TRBJ2-3; tentative D call: TRBD2 (5 bases). The CDR3 has 15 residues. The germline gives CDR1 SEHNR, CDR2 FQNEAQ (reference sequence). Trimming cost V 2 bases and J 5 bases, with 14 bases left between them. The CDR3 sequence: CASSLTRAEEDTQYF. The CDR3 DNA sequence: TGTGCCAGCAGCTTAACGCGGGCCGAGGAAGATACGCAGTATTTT.

This clonotype was recorded at least ten times. The CDR3 protein is CASSLPPAGTYEQYF. CDR3 bases: TGTGCCAGCAGTTTGCCCCCGGCAGGGACCTACGAGCAGTACTTC. The chain recombines TRBV12-3 or TRBV12-4 with TRBJ2-7, with D perhaps matching TRBD1 (5 bases). Trimming removed 3 bases from V and 2 bases from J, with 14 bases in between. This CDR3 spans 15 amino acids.

Here the CDR3 reads CASSPAGSGSGANVLTF. CDR3 coding DNA: TGTGCCAGCAGCCCCGCCGGGTCCGGCTCTGGGGCCAACGTCCTGACTTTC. The gene calls are TRBV4-2 and TRBJ2-6, with D hard to call. The ends were cut back, 4 bases at V and 0 bases at J, with 13 bases in the middle. This CDR3 has 17 amino acids. Germline V gene lookup returns CDR1 LGHNA and CDR2 YNFKEQ.

The sample holds a few counts of this clonotype. The chain employs TRBV6-1 and TRBJ2-3; D is ambiguous. Germline assignment: CDR1 MNHNS and CDR2 SASEGT. There are 14 residues in the CDR3. Trimming shortened V by 4 bases and J by 3 bases, and 11 bases separated the two germline ends. The CDR3 sequence: CASSASLETDTQYF. The CDR3 DNA follows: TGTGCCAGCAGTGCGAGCCTCGAGACAGATACGCAGTATTTT.

Regarding this clonotype: Relative to the germline gene, one junction end is altered; a read error may explain this. This chain uses TRBV27 with TRBJ2-7; 14 bases are shared with TRBD2. The CDR3 runs 19 residues. Germline CDR1 reads MNHEY; CDR2 reads SMNVEV (reference sequence). The CDR3 reads CASILRGPGLAGVLSEQYF. The CDR3 coding sequence is TGTGCCAGCATTTTAAGGGGACCGGGACTAGCGGGAGTTTTAAGCGAGCAGTACTTC.

This clonotype was seen just once. The V gene is TRBV9, the J gene TRBJ1-2, with D perhaps TRBD1 (5 bases). V lost 0 bases to trimming and J lost 2 bases, with 11 bases between them. CDR1 and CDR2 (germline): SGDLS, YYNGEE. The CDR3 consists of 15 residues. This CDR3 reads CASSVDVGANYGYTF. DNA for the CDR3: TGTGCCAGCAGCGTAGACGTAGGGGCCAACTATGGCTACACCTTC.

This clonotype has a count of ten or more. This chain joins TRBV20-1 and TRBJ2-7; 7 nucleotides match TRBD1. Trimming removed 1 base from V and 3 bases from J; junction bases left unmatched: 3. The CDR3 runs 13 residues. Germline V gene lookup returns CDR1 DFQATT and CDR2 SNEGSKA (reference sequence). The CDR3: CSARGTGDYEQYF. The CDR3 DNA follows: TGCAGTGCTAGAGGCACAGGGGACTACGAGCAGTACTTC.

The V call is TRBV4-3, the J call TRBJ2-4; D unclear. CDR3 length: 14 residues. The ends were cut back, 4 bases at V and 0 bases at J, with 7 bases in the middle. The germline CDR1 and CDR2 sequences are LGHNA and YSLEER. For the CDR3, the DNA is TGCGCCAGCAGCCCAGATAAAGCCAAAAACATTCAGTACTTC. Its translation: CASSPDKAKNIQYF.

The CDR3 sequence is CASSLSLAGVDNEQFF. The CDR3 coding sequence is TGTGCCAGCAGCTTAAGTTTGGCGGGAGTGGACAATGAGCAGTTCTTC. The chain uses TRBV7-3 and TRBJ2-1, with 7 bases aligning to TRBD2. Germline-derived CDR1 and CDR2 are SGHTA and FQGTGA. Trimming at V came to 1 base and at J to 5 bases, leaving 8 bases not matched to a gene. CDR3 length: 16 amino acids.

V and J are TRBV4-2 and TRBJ1-4; D gene unclear. V lost 0 bases, J lost 11 bases, and 7 bases lay in between. Germline CDR1 and CDR2: LGHNA and YNFKEQ. The length of the CDR3 is 12 residues. Written as DNA, the CDR3 is TGTGCCAGCAGCCAAGATAGCCGGAAACTGTTTTTT. This encodes CASSQDSRKLFF.

The V call is TRBV29-1, the J call TRBJ1-2; TRBD1 matches at 7 bases. Unmatched junction bases numbered 9, after V lost 0 bases and J lost 8 bases. This CDR3 comprises 14 residues. The V gene's germline CDR1 is SQVTM and CDR2 ANQGSEA. CDR3 protein: CSVEEMTGPGGYTF. CDR3 in DNA: TGCAGCGTTGAAGAGATGACAGGGCCTGGCGGCTACACCTTC. The full variable domain, completed using reference TRBV29-1 and TRBJ1-2, is SAVISQKPSRDICQRGTSLTIQCQVDSQVTMMFWYRQQPGQSLTLIATANQGSEATYESGFVIDKFPISRPNLTFSTLTVSNMSPEDSSIYLCSVEEMTGPGGYTFGSGTRLTVV.

This clonotype was counted a few times. V usage is TRBV20-1 and J usage is TRBJ1-2; 11 bases match TRBD1. The CDR3 totals 14 residues. CDR1 is DFQATT, CDR2 SNEGSKA, per germline (reference sequence). J lost 7 bases, V lost 4 bases, and 8 bases had no gene match. Here the CDR3 DNA reads TGCAGTGCTACCCTAAGGGACAGGGGGGGTGGCTACACCTTC. This translates into CSATLRDRGGGYTF.

This clonotype has a handful of counts. The chain carries TRBV20-1 and TRBJ2-7; 8 bases map to TRBD2. The V gene's germline CDR1 is DFQATT and CDR2 SNEGSKA (reference sequence). With V trimmed by 1 base and J by 5 bases, 7 bases remained unmatched. The CDR3 spans 14 residues. CDR3 nucleotides: TGCAGTGCTAGAGCACTACTAGCGGCCCACGAGCAGTACTTC. Its protein product is CSARALLAAHEQYF.

Relative to its sample, this clonotype is medium-sized. The rearrangement links TRBV20-1 to TRBJ2-7, with D uncertain. Germline V lookup: CDR1 DFQATT, CDR2 SNEGSKA (reference sequence). There are 15 residues in the CDR3. V dropped 1 base and J dropped 3 bases, with 16 bases sitting between them. DNA for the CDR3: TGCAGTGCTAGAGCCCGCCCGGCCTCCCTCTACGAGCAGTACTTC. Residues: CSARARPASLYEQYF.

This clonotype has ten or more counts. The chain carries TRBV12-3 or TRBV12-4 and TRBJ2-1, with D hard to call. The CDR3 spans 11 residues. The V end was cut by 4 bases, the J end by 8 bases, with 6 bases between. CDR3 in amino acids: CASSSLDEQFF. In nucleotides, the CDR3 is TGTGCCAGCAGTTCTTTAGATGAGCAGTTCTTC.

This clonotype was counted at least ten times. V gene TRBV12-3 or TRBV12-4 combines with J gene TRBJ2-2; D is perhaps TRBD2 (6 bases). The V end lost 5 bases, the J end lost 6 bases, and 13 bases lay between the germline ends. This CDR3 has 14 residues. CDR3 sequence reads: CASSTSSVSGELFF. The CDR3 region has the DNA TGTGCCAGCAGTACATCTAGCGTCTCCGGGGAGCTGTTTTTT.